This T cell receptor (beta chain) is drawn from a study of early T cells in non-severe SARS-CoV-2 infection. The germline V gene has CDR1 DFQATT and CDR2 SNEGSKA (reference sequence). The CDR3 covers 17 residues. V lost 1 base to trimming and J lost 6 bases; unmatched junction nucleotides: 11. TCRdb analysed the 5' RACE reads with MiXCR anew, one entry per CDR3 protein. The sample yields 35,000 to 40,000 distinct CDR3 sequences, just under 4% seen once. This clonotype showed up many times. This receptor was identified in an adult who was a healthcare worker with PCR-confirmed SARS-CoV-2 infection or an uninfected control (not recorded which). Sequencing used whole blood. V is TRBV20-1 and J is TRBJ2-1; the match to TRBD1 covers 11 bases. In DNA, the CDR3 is TGCAGTGCTAGAGGGCCTTCGGACAGGGGGCCGGGCAATGAGCAGTTCTTC. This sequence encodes CSARGPSDRGPGNEQFF.